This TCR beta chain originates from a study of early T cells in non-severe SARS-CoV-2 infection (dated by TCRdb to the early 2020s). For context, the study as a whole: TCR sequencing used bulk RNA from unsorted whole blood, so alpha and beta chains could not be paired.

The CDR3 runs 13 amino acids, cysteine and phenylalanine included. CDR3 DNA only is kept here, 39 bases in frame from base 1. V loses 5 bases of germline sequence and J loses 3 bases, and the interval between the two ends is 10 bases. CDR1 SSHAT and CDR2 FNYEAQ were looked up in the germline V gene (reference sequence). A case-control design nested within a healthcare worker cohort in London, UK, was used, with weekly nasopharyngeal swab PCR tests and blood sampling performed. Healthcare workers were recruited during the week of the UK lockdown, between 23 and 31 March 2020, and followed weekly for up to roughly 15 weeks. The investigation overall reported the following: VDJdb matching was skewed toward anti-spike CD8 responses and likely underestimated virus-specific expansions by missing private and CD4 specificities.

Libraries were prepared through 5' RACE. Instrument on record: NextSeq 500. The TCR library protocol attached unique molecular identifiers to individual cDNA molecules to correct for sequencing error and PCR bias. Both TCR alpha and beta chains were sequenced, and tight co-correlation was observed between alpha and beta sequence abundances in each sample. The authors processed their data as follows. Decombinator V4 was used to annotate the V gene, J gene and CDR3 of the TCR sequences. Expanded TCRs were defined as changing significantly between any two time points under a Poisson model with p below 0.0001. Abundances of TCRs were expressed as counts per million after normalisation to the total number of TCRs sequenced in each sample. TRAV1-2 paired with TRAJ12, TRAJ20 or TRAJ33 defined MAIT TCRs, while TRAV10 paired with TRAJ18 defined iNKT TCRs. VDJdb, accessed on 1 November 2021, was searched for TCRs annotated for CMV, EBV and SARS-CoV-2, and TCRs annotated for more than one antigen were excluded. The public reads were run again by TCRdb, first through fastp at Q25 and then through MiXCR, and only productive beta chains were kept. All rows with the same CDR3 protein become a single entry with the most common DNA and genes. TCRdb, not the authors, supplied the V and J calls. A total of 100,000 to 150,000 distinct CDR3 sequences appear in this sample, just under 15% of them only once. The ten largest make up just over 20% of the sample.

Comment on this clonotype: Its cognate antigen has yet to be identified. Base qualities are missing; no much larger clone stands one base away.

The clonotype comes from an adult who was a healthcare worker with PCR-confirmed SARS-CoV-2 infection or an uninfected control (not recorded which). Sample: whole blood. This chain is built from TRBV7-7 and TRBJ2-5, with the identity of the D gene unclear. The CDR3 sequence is CASSLSYEETQYF. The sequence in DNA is TGTGCCAGCAGCCTATCTTACGAAGAGACCCAGTACTTC.